This T cell receptor beta chain comes out of a study of blood T cell repertoires in COVID-19. The table came from immunoSEQ multiplex PCR; TCRdb's copy has only in-frame clones and leaves some out. The table records about 260,000 clones, roughly 84% of them present only once. CDR1 and CDR2 (germline): WSHSY, SAAADI. The CDR3 runs to 15 residues. Trimming pared 6 bases from V and 3 bases from J, leaving 16 bases between. Material: peripheral blood. The chain couples TRBV10-2 to TRBJ2-3; a possible D gene is TRBD2 (6 bases). This TCR came from a woman between 40 and 55 years old who had recovered from COVID-19. CDR3 amino acids: CASRGLGAGTDTQYF. CDR3 bases: TGCGCCAGCAGAGGTCTAGGGGCGGGGACAGATACGCAGTATTTT.